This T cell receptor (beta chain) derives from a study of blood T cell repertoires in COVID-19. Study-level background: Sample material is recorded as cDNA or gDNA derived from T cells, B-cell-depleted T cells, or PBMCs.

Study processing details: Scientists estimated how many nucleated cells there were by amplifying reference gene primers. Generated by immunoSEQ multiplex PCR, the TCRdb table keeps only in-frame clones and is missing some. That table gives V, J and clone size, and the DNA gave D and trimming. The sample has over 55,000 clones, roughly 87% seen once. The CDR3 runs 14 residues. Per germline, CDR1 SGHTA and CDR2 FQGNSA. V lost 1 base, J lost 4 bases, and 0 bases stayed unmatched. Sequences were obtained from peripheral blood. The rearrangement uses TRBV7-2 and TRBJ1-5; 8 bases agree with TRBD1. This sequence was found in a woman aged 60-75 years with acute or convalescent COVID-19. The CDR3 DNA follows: TGTGCCAGCAGCTTAGGGACAGGGAATCAGCCCCAGCATTTT. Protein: CASSLGTGNQPQHF. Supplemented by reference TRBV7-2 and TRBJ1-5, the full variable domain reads GAGVSQSPSNKVTEKGKDVELRCDPISGHTALYWYRQSLGQGLEFLIYFQGNSAPDKSGLPSDRFSAERTGGSVSTLTIQRTQQEDSAVYLCASSLGTGNQPQHFGDGTRLSIL.